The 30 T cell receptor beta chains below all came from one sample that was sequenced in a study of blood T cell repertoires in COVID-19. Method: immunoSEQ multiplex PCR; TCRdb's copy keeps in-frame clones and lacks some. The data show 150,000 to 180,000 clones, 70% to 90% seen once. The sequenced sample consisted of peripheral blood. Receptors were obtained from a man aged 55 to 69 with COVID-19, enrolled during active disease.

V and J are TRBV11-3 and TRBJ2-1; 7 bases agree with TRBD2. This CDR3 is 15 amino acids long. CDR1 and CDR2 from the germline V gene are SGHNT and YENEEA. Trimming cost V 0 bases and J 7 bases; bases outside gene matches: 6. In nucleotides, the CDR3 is TGTGCCAGCAGCTTAGATGCGGGAGCGGGGAATGAGCAGTTCTTC. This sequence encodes CASSLDAGAGNEQFF.

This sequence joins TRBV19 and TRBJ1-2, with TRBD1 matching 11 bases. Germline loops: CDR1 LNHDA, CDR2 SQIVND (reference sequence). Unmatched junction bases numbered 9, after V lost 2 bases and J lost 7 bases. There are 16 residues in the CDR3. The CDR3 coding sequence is TGTGCCAGTAGTATACGATCCGGACAGGGGGCGTTTGGCTACACCTTC. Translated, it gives CASSIRSGQGAFGYTF.

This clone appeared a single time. CDR3 region: CASSNGTSVVYEQYF. The CDR3 DNA follows: TGTGCCAGCAGCAACGGGACTAGCGTGGTGTACGAGCAGTACTTC. The genes are TRBV21-1 and TRBJ2-7; TRBD2 was called by the table and not checked on the DNA. TRBV21-1 is noted as a pseudogene. This CDR3 region has 15 residues.

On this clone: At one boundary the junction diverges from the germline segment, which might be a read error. The CDR3 nucleotides are TGTGCCACCAGCCTCCTATTAAGGGGAGGAAACATCATATATTTT. Its protein product is CATSLLLRGGNIIYF. J is TRBJ1-3 and V is TRBV15, with D possibly TRBD1 on 5 matching bases. Germline values: CDR1 LNHNV, CDR2 YYDKDF (reference sequence). CDR3 length equals 15 residues. The full variable domain, in which reference TRBV15 and TRBJ1-3 provide the parts outside the CDR3, is DAMVIQNPRYQVTQFGKPVTLSCSQTLNHNVMYWYQQKSSQAPKLLFHYYDKDFNNEADTPDNFQSRRPNTSFCFLDIRSPGLGDTAMYLCATSLLLRGGNIIYFGEGSWLTVV.

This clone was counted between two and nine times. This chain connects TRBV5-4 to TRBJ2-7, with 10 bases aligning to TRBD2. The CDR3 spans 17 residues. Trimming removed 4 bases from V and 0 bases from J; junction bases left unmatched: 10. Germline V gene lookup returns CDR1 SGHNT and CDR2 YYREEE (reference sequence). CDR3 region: CASSPGLAFRSSYEQYF. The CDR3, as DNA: TGTGCCAGCAGCCCGGGACTAGCGTTCCGAAGCTCCTACGAGCAGTACTTC.

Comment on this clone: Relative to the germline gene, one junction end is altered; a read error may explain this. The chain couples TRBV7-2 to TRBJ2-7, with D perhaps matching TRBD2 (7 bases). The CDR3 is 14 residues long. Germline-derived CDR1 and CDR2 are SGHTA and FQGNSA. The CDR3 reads CASNLMGGGYEQYF. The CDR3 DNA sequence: TGTGCCAGCAACTTAATGGGAGGGGGCTACGAGCAGTACTTC. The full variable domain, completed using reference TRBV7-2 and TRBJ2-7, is GAGVSQSPSNKVTEKGKDVELRCDPISGHTALYWYRQSLGQGLEFLIYFQGNSAPDKSGLPSDRFSAERTGGSVSTLTIQRTQQEDSAVYLCASNLMGGGYEQYFGPGTRLTVT.

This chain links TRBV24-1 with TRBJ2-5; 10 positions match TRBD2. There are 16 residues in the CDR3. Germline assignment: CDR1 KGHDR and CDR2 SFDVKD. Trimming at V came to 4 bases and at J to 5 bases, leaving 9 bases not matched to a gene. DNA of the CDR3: TGTGCCACCAGTGACCCCCCCCTAGCGGGAGATGAGACCCAGTACTTC. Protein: CATSDPPLAGDETQYF.

The CDR3 sequence is CAISSLRGAGGYTF. The CDR3 region has the DNA TGTGCCATCAGTTCCCTCCGGGGGGCAGGTGGCTACACCTTC. The chain has TRBV10-3 and TRBJ1-2; D perhaps matches TRBD1 (6 bases). This CDR3 region has 14 residues. The V gene lost 5 bases and the J gene lost 7 bases, with 17 bases spanning the gap. The germline gives CDR1 ENHRY, CDR2 SYGVKD.

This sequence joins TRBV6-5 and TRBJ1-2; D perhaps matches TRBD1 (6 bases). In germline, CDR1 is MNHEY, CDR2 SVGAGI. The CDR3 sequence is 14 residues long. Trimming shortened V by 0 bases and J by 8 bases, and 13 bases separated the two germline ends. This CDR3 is CASSYSAGAVGYTF. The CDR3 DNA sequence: TGTGCCAGCAGTTACTCTGCAGGGGCCGTCGGCTACACCTTC.

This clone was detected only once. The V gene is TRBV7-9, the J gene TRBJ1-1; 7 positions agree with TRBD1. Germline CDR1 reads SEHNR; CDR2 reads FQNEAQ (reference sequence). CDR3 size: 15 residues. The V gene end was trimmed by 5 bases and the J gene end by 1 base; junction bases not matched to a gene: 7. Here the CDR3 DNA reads TGTGCCAGCAGCCTTCAGACAGGGCCGAACACTGAAGCTTTCTTT. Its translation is CASSLQTGPNTEAFF.

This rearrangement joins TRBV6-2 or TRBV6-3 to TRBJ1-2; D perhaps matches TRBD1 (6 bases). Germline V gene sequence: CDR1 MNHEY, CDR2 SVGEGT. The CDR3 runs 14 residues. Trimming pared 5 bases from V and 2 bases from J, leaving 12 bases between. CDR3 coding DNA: TGTGCCAGCAGTCTACAAGGACAGAACTATGGCTACACCTTC. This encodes CASSLQGQNYGYTF.

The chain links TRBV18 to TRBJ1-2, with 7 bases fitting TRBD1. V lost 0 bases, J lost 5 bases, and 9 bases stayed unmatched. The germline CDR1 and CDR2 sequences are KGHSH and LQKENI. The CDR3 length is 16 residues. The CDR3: CASSPPGDRAEYGYTF. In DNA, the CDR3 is TGTGCCAGCTCACCACCTGGCGACAGGGCCGAGTATGGCTACACCTTC.

In DNA, the CDR3 is TGTGCCAGCAGTTTCGGACAGGGGGACTATGGCTACACCTTC. Residues: CASSFGQGDYGYTF. The genes are TRBV27 and TRBJ1-2, with TRBD1 matching 10 bases. Germline CDR1 MNHEY, CDR2 SMNVEV (reference sequence). This CDR3 spans 14 amino acids. Trimming cost V 3 bases and J 3 bases; bases outside gene matches: 1.

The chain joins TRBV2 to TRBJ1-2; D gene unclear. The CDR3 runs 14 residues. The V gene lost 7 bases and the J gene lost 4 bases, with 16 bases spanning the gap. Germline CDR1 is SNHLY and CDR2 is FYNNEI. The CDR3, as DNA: TGTGCCAGCACCCTGCGGCCTCCCACCTATGGCTACACCTTC. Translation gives CASTLRPPTYGYTF.

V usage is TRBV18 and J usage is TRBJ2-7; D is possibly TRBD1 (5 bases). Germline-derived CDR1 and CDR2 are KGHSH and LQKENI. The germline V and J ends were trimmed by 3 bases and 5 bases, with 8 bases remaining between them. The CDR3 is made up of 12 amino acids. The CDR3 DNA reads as TGTGCCAGCTCACCGCGCAGGGACGAGCAGTACTTC. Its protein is CASSPRRDEQYF.

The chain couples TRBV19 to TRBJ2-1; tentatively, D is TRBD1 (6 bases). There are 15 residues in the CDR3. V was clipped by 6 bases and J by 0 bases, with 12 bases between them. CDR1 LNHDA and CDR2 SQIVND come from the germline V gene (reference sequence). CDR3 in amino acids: CASRNDRSSYNEQFF. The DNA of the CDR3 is TGTGCCAGTAGGAACGACAGGAGCTCCTACAATGAGCAGTTCTTC.

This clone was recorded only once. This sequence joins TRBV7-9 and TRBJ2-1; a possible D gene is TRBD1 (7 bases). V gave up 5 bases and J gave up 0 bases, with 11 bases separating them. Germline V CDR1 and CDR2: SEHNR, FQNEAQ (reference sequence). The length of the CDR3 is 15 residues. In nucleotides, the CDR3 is TGTGCCAGCAGCCCCAGGGGGGCCTCCTACAATGAGCAGTTCTTC. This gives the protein CASSPRGASYNEQFF.

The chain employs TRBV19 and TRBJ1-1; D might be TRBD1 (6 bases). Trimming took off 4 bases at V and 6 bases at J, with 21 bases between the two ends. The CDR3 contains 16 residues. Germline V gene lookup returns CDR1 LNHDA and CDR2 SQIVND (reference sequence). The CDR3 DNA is TGTGCCAGTAGTAGCCGGGGCTCCAGGGGATTGGCTGAAGCTTTCTTT. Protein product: CASSSRGSRGLAEAFF.

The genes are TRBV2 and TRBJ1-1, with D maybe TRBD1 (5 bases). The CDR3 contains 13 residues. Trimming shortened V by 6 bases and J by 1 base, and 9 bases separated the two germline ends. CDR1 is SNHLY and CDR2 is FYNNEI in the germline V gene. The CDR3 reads CASRFRENTEAFF. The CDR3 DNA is TGTGCCAGCAGGTTCAGGGAGAACACTGAAGCTTTCTTT.

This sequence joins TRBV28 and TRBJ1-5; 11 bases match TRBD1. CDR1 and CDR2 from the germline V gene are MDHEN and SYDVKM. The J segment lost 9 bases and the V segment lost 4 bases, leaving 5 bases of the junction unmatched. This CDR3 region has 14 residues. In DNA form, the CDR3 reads TGTGCCAGCAGTTCAGGGACAGGGGGGCCGCCCCAGCATTTT. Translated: CASSSGTGGPPQHF.

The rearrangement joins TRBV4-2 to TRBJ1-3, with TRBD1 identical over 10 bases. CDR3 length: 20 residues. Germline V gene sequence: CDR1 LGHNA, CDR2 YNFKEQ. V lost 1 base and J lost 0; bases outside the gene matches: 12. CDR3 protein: CASSQGFLTGQGISGNTIYF. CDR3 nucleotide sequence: TGTGCCAGCAGCCAAGGGTTTTTAACGGGACAGGGGATCTCTGGAAACACCATATATTTT.

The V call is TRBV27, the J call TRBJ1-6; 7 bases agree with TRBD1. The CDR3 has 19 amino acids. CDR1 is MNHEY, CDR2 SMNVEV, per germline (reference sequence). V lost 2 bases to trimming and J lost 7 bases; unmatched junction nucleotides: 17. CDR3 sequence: CASSLKPISDRVKNSPLHF. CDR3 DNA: TGTGCCAGCAGTTTAAAACCTATCTCAGACAGGGTTAAGAATTCACCCCTCCACTTT.

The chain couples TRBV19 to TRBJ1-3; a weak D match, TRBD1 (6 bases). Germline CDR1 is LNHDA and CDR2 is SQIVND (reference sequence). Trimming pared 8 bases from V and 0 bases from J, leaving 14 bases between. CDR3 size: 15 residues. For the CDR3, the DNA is TGTGCCAGTGCCTCGGGAGGGGGCTCTGGAAACACCATATATTTT. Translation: CASASGGGSGNTIYF. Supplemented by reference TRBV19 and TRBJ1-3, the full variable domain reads DGGITQSPKYLFRKEGQNVTLSCEQNLNHDAMYWYRQDPGQGLRLIYYSQIVNDFQKGDIAEGYSVSREKKESFPLTVTSAQKNPTAFYLCASASGGGSGNTIYFGEGSWLTVV.

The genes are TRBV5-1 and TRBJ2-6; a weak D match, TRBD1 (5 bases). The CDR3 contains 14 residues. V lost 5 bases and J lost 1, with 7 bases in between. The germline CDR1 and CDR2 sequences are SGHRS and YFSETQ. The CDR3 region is CASSGASGANVLTF. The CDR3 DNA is TGCGCCAGCAGTGGGGCGTCTGGGGCCAACGTCCTGACTTTC.

The CDR3 DNA reads as TGTGCCAGCAGCCACGCGGAACAGAACACTGAAGCTTTCTTT. It yields the protein CASSHAEQNTEAFF. The chain couples TRBV6-5 to TRBJ1-1; D is uncertain. The CDR3 contains 14 residues. Trimming left V 6 bases short and J 1 base short, with 12 bases between. Germline loops: CDR1 MNHEY, CDR2 SVGAGI.

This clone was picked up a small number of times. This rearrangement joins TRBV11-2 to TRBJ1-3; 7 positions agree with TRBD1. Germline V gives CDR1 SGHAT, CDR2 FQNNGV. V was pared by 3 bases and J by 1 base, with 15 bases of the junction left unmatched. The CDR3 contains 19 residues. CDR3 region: CASSFAGQTFMGSGNTIYF. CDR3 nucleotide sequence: TGTGCCAGCAGCTTCGCGGGACAGACCTTCATGGGGTCTGGAAACACCATATATTTT.

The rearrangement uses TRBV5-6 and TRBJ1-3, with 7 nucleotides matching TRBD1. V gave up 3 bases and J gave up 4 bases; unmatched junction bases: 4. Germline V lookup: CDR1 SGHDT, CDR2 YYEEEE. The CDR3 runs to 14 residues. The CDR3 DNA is TGTGCCAGCAGCTCAGGGGGGCGCGGAAACACCATATATTTT. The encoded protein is CASSSGGRGNTIYF.

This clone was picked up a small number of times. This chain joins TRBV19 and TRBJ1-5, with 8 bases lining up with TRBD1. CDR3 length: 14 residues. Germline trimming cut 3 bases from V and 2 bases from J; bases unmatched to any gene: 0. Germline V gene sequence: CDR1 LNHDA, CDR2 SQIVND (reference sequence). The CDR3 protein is CASSMDRGNQPQHF. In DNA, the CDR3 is TGTGCCAGTAGTATGGACAGGGGCAATCAGCCCCAGCATTTT. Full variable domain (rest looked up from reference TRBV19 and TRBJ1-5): DGGITQSPKYLFRKEGQNVTLSCEQNLNHDAMYWYRQDPGQGLRLIYYSQIVNDFQKGDIAEGYSVSREKKESFPLTVTSAQKNPTAFYLCASSMDRGNQPQHFGDGTRLSIL.

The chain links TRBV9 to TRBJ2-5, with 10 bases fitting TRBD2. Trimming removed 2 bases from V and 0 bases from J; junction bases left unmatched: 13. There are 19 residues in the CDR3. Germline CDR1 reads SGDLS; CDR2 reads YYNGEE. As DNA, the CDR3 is TGTGCCAGCAGCGTCGCCGGGACTAGCGTGACAGCGTACCAAGAGACCCAGTACTTC. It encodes CASSVAGTSVTAYQETQYF.

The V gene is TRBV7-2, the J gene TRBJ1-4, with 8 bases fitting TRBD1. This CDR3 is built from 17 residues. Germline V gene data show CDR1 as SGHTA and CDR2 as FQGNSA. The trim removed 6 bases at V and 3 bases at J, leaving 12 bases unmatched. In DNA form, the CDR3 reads TGTGCCAGCAGTCGCCAGCCAGGGGGCAAAGCTAATGAAAAACTGTTTTTT. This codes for CASSRQPGGKANEKLFF.